Below are 22 T cell receptor beta chains sequenced from a single sample in a study of T cell responses to AZD1222 COVID-19 vaccine. The assay was immunoSEQ multiplex PCR, and TCRdb's table has in-frame clones only and misses some. This sample yields approximately 100,000 clones, of which just under 90% are seen a single time; 3% to 3.5% belongs to the top ten. The sequenced sample was peripheral blood, obtained on day 0 of AZD1222 vaccination. These receptor sequences come from an adult in good health.

Concerning this clone itself: At one of its ends the junction is not consistent with the germline gene, which may arise from a read error. This chain links TRBV11-2 with TRBJ2-4, with D tentatively TRBD1 or TRBD2 (6 bases each). The CDR3 totals 13 residues. CDR1 and CDR2 (germline): SGHAT, FQNNGV. The CDR3 loop reads CASSPSGGGPPRF. The CDR3 region has the DNA TGTGCCAGCAGCCCTTCCGGAGGGGGACCCCCTCGCTTC.

The V gene is TRBV4-1, the J gene TRBJ2-3; D could derive from TRBD1 or TRBD2 (5 bases each). With 1 base removed from V and 5 bases from J, the gap between germline ends came to 16 bases. The CDR3 covers 16 residues. CDR1 is MGHRA, CDR2 YSYEKL, per germline. The CDR3 region is CASSQAGLAVGDTQYF. CDR3 in DNA: TGCGCCAGCAGCCAAGCAGGGCTAGCAGTCGGAGATACGCAGTATTTT.

This sequence joins TRBV7-9 and TRBJ2-2, with D tentatively TRBD2 (5 bases). This CDR3 has 13 residues. The V and J ends lost 4 bases and 5 bases respectively, with 8 bases between them. Germline V lookup: CDR1 SEHNR, CDR2 FQNEAQ (reference sequence). CDR3 residues: CASSYGGTGELFF. The CDR3 coding sequence is TGTGCCAGCAGCTATGGCGGGACCGGGGAGCTGTTTTTT.

This clone was counted between two and nine times. The chain combines TRBV12-3 or TRBV12-4 with TRBJ1-6; D ambiguous. The CDR3 runs 13 residues. V was pared by 2 bases and J by 7 bases, with 6 bases between. The CDR3 sequence: CASSLLPNSPLHF. CDR3 sequence (DNA): TGTGCCAGCAGTTTACTTCCAAATTCACCCCTCCACTTT.

The rearrangement uses TRBV7-9 and TRBJ2-3; 14 bases align to TRBD2. Germline values: CDR1 SEHNR, CDR2 FQNEAQ (reference sequence). V lost 4 bases and J lost 0; bases outside the gene matches: 6. The CDR3 totals 18 residues. For the CDR3, the DNA is TGTGCCAGCAGCTGGACTAGCGGGGGGACCCGTAGCACAGATACGCAGTATTTT. Residues: CASSWTSGGTRSTDTQYF.

This rearrangement joins TRBV5-4 to TRBJ1-2; D perhaps matches TRBD1 (5 bases). This CDR3 comprises 12 residues. The germline gives CDR1 SGHNT, CDR2 YYREEE (reference sequence). Trimming removed 4 bases at V and 4 bases at J, with 8 bases between. The CDR3 spells CASSPDSYGYTF. The DNA for the CDR3 is TGTGCCAGCAGCCCTGACAGCTATGGCTACACCTTC.

This clone showed up just a few times. CDR3 coding DNA: TGTGCCAGCAGCTTGGTTGGGGCCGAGCAGTACTTC. Translating gives CASSLVGAEQYF. V gene TRBV5-4 combines with J gene TRBJ2-7; perhaps TRBD1 as D (5 bases). Germline V CDR1 and CDR2: SGHNT, YYREEE (reference sequence). The CDR3 spans 12 residues. Trimming shortened V by 0 bases and J by 6 bases, and 7 bases separated the two germline ends.

In its sample, this clone was seen once. This rearrangement joins TRBV30 to TRBJ1-1; D possibly corresponds to TRBD1 (5 bases). V was cut by 2 bases and J by 11 bases, with 18 bases left in between. The CDR3 is made up of 13 amino acids. Germline V gene data show CDR1 as GTSNPN and CDR2 as SVGIG (reference sequence). The CDR3 protein is CAWSRVQGIVAFF. CDR3 sequence (DNA): TGTGCCTGGAGTAGGGTGCAGGGAATAGTGGCTTTCTTT.

This chain links TRBV9 with TRBJ2-3; TRBD2 aligns across 7 bases. The germline V gene encodes CDR1 SGDLS and CDR2 YYNGEE. J gave up 2 bases and V 7 bases, and 10 bases lay outside the gene matches. This CDR3 spans 15 amino acids. The CDR3, as DNA: TGTGCCAGCTCTAAAGGGACTACCCCCACAGATACGCAGTATTTT. Translated: CASSKGTTPTDTQYF.

Of note for this clone: Distinct nucleotide sequences in the sample also encode this CDR3. The V gene is TRBV7-3, the J gene TRBJ1-1, with D possibly matching TRBD1 (6 bases). Germline V gives CDR1 SGHTA, CDR2 FQGTGA. There are 14 residues in the CDR3. V was shortened by 2 bases and J by 2 bases, with 9 bases between the two germline ends. In DNA form, the CDR3 reads TGTGCCAGCAGCTTACTAGGGGGAAACACTGAAGCTTTCTTT. Protein sequence: CASSLLGGNTEAFF.

This clone was detected once. This sequence joins TRBV18 and TRBJ1-1; possible D gene TRBD1, 5 bases. This CDR3 has 14 amino acids. Germline V gene data show CDR1 as KGHSH and CDR2 as LQKENI. With 1 base removed from V and 6 bases from J, the gap between germline ends came to 12 bases. This CDR3 reads CASSPQVGDAEAFF. The CDR3 DNA follows: TGTGCCAGCTCACCACAGGTAGGGGACGCTGAAGCTTTCTTT. Full variable domain (remainder filled in from reference TRBV18 and TRBJ1-1): NAGVMQNPRHLVRRRGQEARLRCSPMKGHSHVYWYRQLPEEGLKFMVYLQKENIIDESGMPKERFSAEFPKEGPSILRIQQVVRGDSAAYFCASSPQVGDAEAFFGQGTRLTVV.

The CDR3 loop reads CASSYSTGTGDSPLHF. The CDR3 nucleotides read TGTGCCAGCAGTTACTCGACCGGGACAGGGGATTCACCCCTCCACTTT. V and J are TRBV6-5 and TRBJ1-6; TRBD1 matches 10 bases. Germline V gene data show CDR1 as MNHEY and CDR2 as SVGAGI. This CDR3 region has 16 residues. V lost 0 bases, J lost 8 bases, and 4 bases stayed unmatched.

The J gene is TRBJ2-3, the V gene TRBV19; the D gene could be TRBD1 or TRBD2 (5 bases each). The germline gives CDR1 LNHDA, CDR2 SQIVND (reference sequence). CDR3 length: 15 amino acids. V was cut by 5 bases and J by 0 bases, with 12 bases left in between. This chain's CDR3 is CASSPRGTSTDTQYF. The CDR3 DNA follows: TGTGCCAGTAGTCCCCGGGGCACTAGCACAGATACGCAGTATTTT. Using reference TRBV19 and TRBJ2-3 for the parts outside the CDR3, the full variable domain is DGGITQSPKYLFRKEGQNVTLSCEQNLNHDAMYWYRQDPGQGLRLIYYSQIVNDFQKGDIAEGYSVSREKKESFPLTVTSAQKNPTAFYLCASSPRGTSTDTQYFGPGTRLTVL.

The CDR3 sequence is CASATENNSPLHF. DNA of the CDR3: TGCGCCAGTGCGACAGAAAATAATTCACCCCTCCACTTT. This chain links TRBV10-2 with TRBJ1-6, with D maybe TRBD1 (5 bases). Germline values: CDR1 WSHSY, CDR2 SAAADI. V was trimmed by 9 bases and J by 5 bases, leaving 11 bases between them. The CDR3 consists of 13 residues.

The chain recombines TRBV15 with TRBJ1-2; 9 nucleotides match TRBD1. V shed 0 bases, J shed 8 bases, and the junction held 7 bases outside the gene matches. There are 15 residues in the CDR3. Germline V gene sequence: CDR1 LNHNV, CDR2 YYDKDF (reference sequence). DNA for the CDR3: TGTGCCACCAGCAGAGATCGACAGGGGGGGCAGGGCTACACCTTC. It yields the protein CATSRDRQGGQGYTF.

The chain links TRBV6-5 to TRBJ1-2; D gene unclear. Deletions cut 4 bases from V and 6 bases from J, with 12 bases between. The CDR3 extends over 13 amino acids. Germline V gene sequence: CDR1 MNHEY, CDR2 SVGAGI. CDR3 amino acids: CASSSRAVDGYTF. The CDR3 region has the DNA TGTGCCAGCAGTTCCCGGGCGGTCGATGGCTACACCTTC.

In this sample, this clone turned up a few times. The chain joins TRBV6-4 to TRBJ2-1; tentative D call: TRBD2 (6 bases). Germline assignment: CDR1 MRHNA and CDR2 SNTAGT. There are 12 residues in the CDR3. Trimming removed 3 bases from V and 13 bases from J, with 13 bases in between. The CDR3 DNA is TGTGCCAGCAGTGAGGGAGGTCGTCGACAGTTCTTC. Translating it yields CASSEGGRRQFF.

The V call is TRBV7-9, the J call TRBJ2-2; D is unresolved. Germline CDR1 reads SEHNR; CDR2 reads FQNEAQ (reference sequence). V was shortened by 1 base and J by 2 bases, with 11 bases between the two germline ends. The CDR3 has 16 residues. The CDR3 sequence: CASSLGATPNTGELFF. DNA of the CDR3: TGTGCCAGCAGCTTAGGTGCTACTCCCAACACCGGGGAGCTGTTTTTT.

This chain links TRBV29-1 with TRBJ2-1; D unclear. Germline assignment: CDR1 SQVTM and CDR2 ANQGSEA. The V gene lost 6 bases and the J gene lost 4 bases, with 19 bases spanning the gap. This CDR3 has 15 residues. For the CDR3, the DNA is TGCAGCGTCCGAATTCTGATTGGGCCTTACAATGAGCAGTTCTTC. Amino acid sequence: CSVRILIGPYNEQFF.

V usage is TRBV5-1 and J usage is TRBJ1-6; 7 bases match TRBD1. This CDR3 contains 16 residues. Germline V lookup: CDR1 SGHRS, CDR2 YFSETQ. J gave up 8 bases and V 3 bases, and 11 bases lay outside the gene matches. CDR3 in amino acids: CASSSRGDSGDSPLHF. In nucleotides, the CDR3 is TGCGCCAGCAGCTCCAGGGGGGACTCCGGGGATTCACCCCTCCACTTT.

V is TRBV10-2 and J is TRBJ1-2, with D perhaps matching TRBD1 (5 bases). The germline V gene encodes CDR1 WSHSY and CDR2 SAAADI. V was shortened by 8 bases and J by 4 bases, with 14 bases between the two germline ends. The CDR3 loop spans 13 amino acids. CDR3 in amino acids: CASATSGGYGYTF. The CDR3 bases are TGCGCCAGCGCAACCTCCGGGGGCTATGGCTACACCTTC.

This chain joins TRBV29-1 and TRBJ1-3; 7 nucleotides line up with TRBD1. CDR3 length: 14 amino acids. After removal of 3 bases from V and 1 base from J, the junction contained 3 bases not matched to a gene. The germline V gene encodes CDR1 SQVTM and CDR2 ANQGSEA. The DNA of the CDR3 is TGCAGCGTTGATACGACAGGGTCTGGAAACACCATATATTTT. It translates to CSVDTTGSGNTIYF.